The rows below give T cell receptor beta chains drawn from one sample of a study of CD8 T cells in ankylosing spondylitis. One entry per CDR3 protein results from TCRdb running MiXCR on the 5' RACE reads. This sample has around 220,000 distinct CDR3 sequences, with about a sixth found just once. The specimen was blood, either unsorted or a sorted T cell fraction (not recorded which). The receptors derive from a male donor with ankylosing spondylitis. The conserved cysteine and the conserved F or W are not part of the CDR3 here. Fields, in order: CDR3 protein, D gene, J gene, clone size, V gene. The D gene is left open where the match is weak. Only part of the rows carry a size: once, few, many, or a class if the clone is expanded.

CDR3aa: ASSLLPGGGTDTQY
d_gene: TRBD2
j_gene: TRBJ2-3
abundance: -
v_gene: TRBV27

CDR3aa: ASTGGQGEWRNTGELF
d_gene: TRBD1
j_gene: TRBJ2-2
abundance: -
v_gene: TRBV12-3/TRBV12-4

CDR3aa: SAEGGLPNTEAF
d_gene: -
j_gene: TRBJ1-1
abundance: -
v_gene: TRBV20-1

CDR3aa: ASSQTGTGNYNEQF
d_gene: TRBD1
j_gene: TRBJ2-1
abundance: few
v_gene: TRBV25-1

CDR3aa: AWSVVGFDEQY
d_gene: -
j_gene: TRBJ2-7
abundance: -
v_gene: TRBV30

CDR3aa: SARSGQVSYNEQF
d_gene: TRBD1
j_gene: TRBJ2-1
abundance: -
v_gene: TRBV20-1

CDR3aa: ASSLGAGAQETQY
d_gene: -
j_gene: TRBJ2-5
abundance: -
v_gene: TRBV7-7

CDR3aa: ASGLAVRQETQY
d_gene: -
j_gene: TRBJ2-5
abundance: -
v_gene: TRBV5-6

CDR3aa: SGGGVETQY
d_gene: TRBD2
j_gene: TRBJ2-5
abundance: few
v_gene: TRBV29-1

CDR3aa: ASSHTLGWESTDTQY
d_gene: -
j_gene: TRBJ2-3
abundance: few
v_gene: TRBV13

CDR3aa: ASSLDGGGLAEETQY
d_gene: TRBD2
j_gene: TRBJ2-5
abundance: -
v_gene: TRBV5-1

CDR3aa: ATKVGLRTDTQY
d_gene: -
j_gene: TRBJ2-3
abundance: few
v_gene: TRBV6-1

CDR3aa: ASGVTGVGYT
d_gene: -
j_gene: TRBJ1-2
abundance: few
v_gene: TRBV28

CDR3aa: ASSVGAGLNTGELF
d_gene: -
j_gene: TRBJ2-2
abundance: few
v_gene: TRBV9

CDR3aa: ASSRAGTPGPYGYT
d_gene: -
j_gene: TRBJ1-2
abundance: -
v_gene: TRBV3-1

CDR3aa: ASSPVPEYEQY
d_gene: -
j_gene: TRBJ2-7
abundance: few
v_gene: TRBV3-1

CDR3aa: SVDPALGWDGYT
d_gene: -
j_gene: TRBJ1-2
abundance: few
v_gene: TRBV29-1

CDR3aa: ASSLEGSSGNTIY
d_gene: -
j_gene: TRBJ1-3
abundance: many
v_gene: TRBV28

CDR3aa: ASSQGGAAYEQY
d_gene: -
j_gene: TRBJ2-7
abundance: -
v_gene: TRBV12-3/TRBV12-4

CDR3aa: ATSRVATGSSYNSPLH
d_gene: TRBD1
j_gene: TRBJ1-6
abundance: few
v_gene: TRBV15

CDR3aa: ASSVGTSGGASEQF
d_gene: TRBD2
j_gene: TRBJ2-1
abundance: -
v_gene: TRBV6-1

CDR3aa: ASSFDSGGDETQY
d_gene: TRBD2
j_gene: TRBJ2-5
abundance: -
v_gene: TRBV7-6

CDR3aa: ASSPSTSLETQY
d_gene: -
j_gene: TRBJ2-5
abundance: -
v_gene: TRBV6-4

CDR3aa: ASSTLAGGGQETQY
d_gene: TRBD2
j_gene: TRBJ2-5
abundance: few
v_gene: TRBV27

CDR3aa: ATSDLGYNEQF
d_gene: -
j_gene: TRBJ2-1
abundance: -
v_gene: TRBV24-1

CDR3aa: ASSFASGIEQF
d_gene: TRBD2
j_gene: TRBJ2-1
abundance: few
v_gene: TRBV12-3/TRBV12-4

CDR3aa: ASSLSVSGYT
d_gene: -
j_gene: TRBJ1-2
abundance: -
v_gene: TRBV5-6

CDR3aa: ASSHPTGGLLAF
d_gene: -
j_gene: TRBJ1-1
abundance: many
v_gene: TRBV7-9

CDR3aa: ASSPSTGTGTYEQY
d_gene: TRBD1
j_gene: TRBJ2-7
abundance: few
v_gene: TRBV7-6

CDR3aa: ASSSPQQGRTYNEQF
d_gene: TRBD1
j_gene: TRBJ2-1
abundance: few
v_gene: TRBV11-1

CDR3aa: ASSRNFNNEQF
d_gene: -
j_gene: TRBJ2-1
abundance: few
v_gene: TRBV28

CDR3aa: SASSRNTYEQY
d_gene: -
j_gene: TRBJ2-7
abundance: few
v_gene: TRBV20-1

CDR3aa: ASSVGGDTQY
d_gene: -
j_gene: TRBJ2-3
abundance: medium-sized
v_gene: TRBV5-1

CDR3aa: ASSPSGDYGYT
d_gene: -
j_gene: TRBJ1-2
abundance: -
v_gene: TRBV12-3/TRBV12-4